Each of the 5 T cell receptor beta chains below was sequenced from the same sample in a study of T cells in localized non-small cell lung cancer (dated by TCRdb to 2020 to 2022). The method was the immunoSEQ multiplex PCR assay. TCRdb carries this immuneACCESS record with in-frame sequences only. Its versions omit some clonotypes, under half of them owing to an unresolved V gene in the studies checked, with the rest unexplained. In this sample the table shows about 21,000 clones, approximately 90% of which occur a single time. Together, the top ten hold under 7.5% of the sample. Sequencing was performed on peripheral blood, taken before any cancer treatment. The receptors stem from a male donor at least 60 years old with stage I squamous cell lung carcinoma.

V usage is TRBV28 and J usage is TRBJ2-7, with 10 bases fitting TRBD2. This CDR3 is built from 15 residues. CDR1 is MDHEN, CDR2 SYDVKM, per germline. The trim removed 8 bases at V and 1 base at J, leaving 8 bases unmatched. This CDR3 reads CASANSGGSSYEQYF. The CDR3 region has the DNA TGTGCCAGCGCTAATAGCGGGGGGTCTTCCTACGAGCAGTACTTC.

CDR3 DNA sequence: TGTGCCAGCAGTTCCTACAGAGCCGGGGGGTTGGCTGAAGCTTTCTTT. It yields the protein CASSSYRAGGLAEAFF. The V and J genes are TRBV27 and TRBJ1-1; perhaps TRBD1 as D (5 bases). In germline, CDR1 is MNHEY, CDR2 SMNVEV (reference sequence). This CDR3 contains 16 residues. V lost 4 bases and J lost 6, with 21 bases in between.

This clone came up once. This chain joins TRBV7-3 and TRBJ2-7; maybe TRBD2 (6 bases). Trimming pared 4 bases from V and 3 bases from J, leaving 16 bases between. Germline V gene sequence: CDR1 SGHTA, CDR2 FQGTGA. The CDR3 is 15 amino acids. The CDR3 DNA reads as TGTGCCAGCAGCTCGGCGAATGGGGGGTTCTACGAGCAGTACTTC. Translation: CASSSANGGFYEQYF.

J is TRBJ2-6 and V is TRBV6-1; the D gene is possibly TRBD1 (6 bases). This CDR3 region has 15 residues. Trimming removed 6 bases from V and 4 bases from J, with 13 bases in between. Germline V gene data show CDR1 as MNHNS and CDR2 as SASEGT. The CDR3 DNA follows: TGTGCCAGCAGACTAACAGGGTCCGGGGCCAACGTCCTGACTTTC. It encodes CASRLTGSGANVLTF.

The V call is TRBV6-5, the J call TRBJ1-1; tentative D call: TRBD1 (6 bases). Trimming stripped 7 bases from V and 0 bases from J, with 12 bases between. The CDR3 loop spans 14 amino acids. Germline lookup yields CDR1 MNHEY and CDR2 SVGAGI. In nucleotides, the CDR3 is TGTGCCAGCACCCCAAGGGGGTTGAACACTGAAGCTTTCTTT. Amino acid sequence: CASTPRGLNTEAFF.